The present T cell receptor beta chain was sequenced within a study of T-cell memory formation after mild COVID-19. V lost 5 bases and J lost 4; bases outside the gene matches: 6. CDR1 and CDR2 from the germline V gene are SGHTA and FQGTGA. The CDR3 has 15 amino acids. A single record per CDR3 protein comes from TCRdb applying MiXCR to the 5' RACE reads. The sample contains 250,000 or so distinct CDR3 sequences, roughly a tenth of which appear only once. This receptor was taken from a man between 18 and 29 years old who had mild COVID-19 (a few samples of this study predate the infection). Cell type and time point are not known. The material sequenced was PBMCs or a T cell subset sorted from them (not recorded which). The gene calls are TRBV7-3 and TRBJ2-1; 9 nucleotides align to TRBD1. As DNA, the CDR3 is TGTGCCAGCAGCGCCGGGACAGGGCTATACAATGAGCAGTTCTTC. Translated: CASSAGTGLYNEQFF.